The entry that follows covers one T cell receptor (beta chain) sequence. The assay was immunoSEQ multiplex PCR, and TCRdb's table has in-frame clones only and misses some. Here the sample spans 300,000 to 400,000 clones, around 90% being singletons. This sample was included in a study of blood T cell repertoires in COVID-19. In the study overall: Acute and convalescent COVID-19 specimens originated in the United States, Italy and Spain.

The CDR3 has 15 residues. Trimming shortened V by 0 bases and J by 5 bases, and 12 bases separated the two germline ends. The germline CDR1 and CDR2 sequences are SGHNT and YYREEE (reference sequence). Sequences were obtained from peripheral blood. The chain joins TRBV5-4 to TRBJ2-1; D is possibly TRBD2 (6 bases). This receptor was obtained from a woman between 18 and 30 years old who had recovered from COVID-19. The CDR3 is CASSLDLAPNNEQFF. The CDR3 region has the DNA TGTGCCAGCAGCTTGGATCTAGCGCCAAACAATGAGCAGTTCTTC.